The sequence of this T cell receptor (beta chain) was determined in a study of cytomegalovirus exposure and HLA in healthy donors. The CDR3 covers 13 residues. Per germline, CDR1 MGHRA and CDR2 YSYEKL. Trimming took 4 bases from V and 5 from J; bases not matched to a gene: 2. About this clone: Its matching antigen is unknown.

The donors were members of the validation cohort comprising about 130 subjects, separate from the roughly 600-subject first cohort. The method was immunoSEQ multiplex PCR; TCRdb's version includes in-frame clones alone and lacks a portion of them. The table records about 120,000 clones, approximately 88% of them present only once. General observations from the study: Specificity of a few CMV-associated chains for CMV antigens was verified in vitro. Despite most TCR sequences being rare, some public TCRs occurred in many donors. First-cohort TCR clusters were later found to tend to co-occur in the 120 or so validation repertoires.

The chain carries TRBV4-1 and TRBJ2-7; 10 bases fit TRBD2. The clonotype comes from a man between 18 and 35 years old in good health and CMV-seronegative. What was sequenced was PBMCs. The CDR3 is CASSLAGGDEQYF. The CDR3 nucleotides are TGCGCCAGCAGCCTAGCGGGAGGAGACGAGCAGTACTTC.